The source of this TCR beta chain is a study of blood T cell repertoires in COVID-19. Study-level information: Acute and convalescent COVID-19 specimens originated in the United States, Italy and Spain. PBMCs, B-cell-depleted T cells, or T cells were the source of the cDNA or gDNA that made up the material.

Authors' methods: Nucleated cell counts were estimated from reference gene primer amplification. Repertoires were generated with immunoSEQ multiplex PCR, while TCRdb's copy carries only in-frame clones and drops some. That table is the source of V, J and clone size, and D and trimming were worked out from the DNA. This sample yields about 68,000 clones, of which about four fifths are seen a single time; approximately 6% belongs to the top ten. Looked up from germline, CDR1 is SGHVS and CDR2 is FNYEAQ. With 1 base clipped from V and 5 bases from J, the junction kept 4 bases outside the gene matches. The CDR3 has 15 residues. The table lists this clone with a few counts.

Material for sequencing was peripheral blood. The origin of this receptor is a woman in her sixties with acute or convalescent COVID-19. The rearrangement joins TRBV7-6 to TRBJ2-5, with 10 bases matching TRBD2. The CDR3 is CASSLELAGAETQYF. The CDR3, as DNA: TGTGCCAGCAGCTTAGAGCTAGCGGGGGCCGAGACCCAGTACTTC.